The 30 T cell receptor beta chains listed next were all sequenced from one sample in a study of cytomegalovirus exposure and HLA in healthy donors. Both 60 Vbeta primers and 13 Jbeta primers went into the PCR. Here immunoSEQ multiplex PCR was the method, and the copy in TCRdb shows in-frame clones only, minus some. The sample has 120,000 or so clones; about four fifths are singletons. The specimen was PBMCs. Every receptor here comes from a woman aged 40 to 50 in good health and CMV-seronegative.

The chain uses TRBV10-2 and TRBJ1-5; no clear D. CDR1 and CDR2 from the germline V gene are WSHSY and SAAADI. V lost 3 bases to trimming and J lost 4 bases, with 16 bases between them. This CDR3 spans 16 amino acids. CDR3 residues: CASSDFPPGVNQPQHF. CDR3 DNA sequence: TGCGCCAGCAGTGACTTCCCCCCAGGTGTGAATCAGCCCCAGCATTTT.

The chain carries TRBV6-5 and TRBJ1-1, with 7 bases fitting TRBD1. The CDR3 has 14 amino acids. The V gene end was trimmed by 8 bases and the J gene end by 3 bases; junction bases not matched to a gene: 9. CDR1 and CDR2 (germline): MNHEY, SVGAGI. The CDR3 reads CASQGGLVDTEAFF. Here the CDR3 DNA reads TGTGCCAGCCAAGGGGGCTTAGTGGACACTGAAGCTTTCTTT.

This rearrangement joins TRBV19 to TRBJ1-5, with 10 bases aligning to TRBD1. Germline values: CDR1 LNHDA, CDR2 SQIVND (reference sequence). CDR3 length: 13 amino acids. Germline trimming cut 7 bases from V and 6 bases from J; bases unmatched to any gene: 3. The CDR3 reads CASTRDRGQPQHF. CDR3 DNA: TGTGCCAGTACTCGGGACAGGGGTCAGCCCCAGCATTTT. Variable domain in full (rest from reference TRBV19 and TRBJ1-5): DGGITQSPKYLFRKEGQNVTLSCEQNLNHDAMYWYRQDPGQGLRLIYYSQIVNDFQKGDIAEGYSVSREKKESFPLTVTSAQKNPTAFYLCASTRDRGQPQHFGDGTRLSIL.

This clone was found a few times. This same CDR3 is encoded by further DNA sequences in the sample. CDR3 loop: CASSSATSDTQYF. For the CDR3, the DNA is TGTGCCAGCAGCTCCGCCACTTCGGATACGCAGTATTTT. The genes are TRBV5-4 and TRBJ2-3; no clear D gene. The V gene's germline CDR1 is SGHNT and CDR2 YYREEE (reference sequence). Between the trimmed V and J ends, which lost 3 bases and 6 bases, there was a span of 11 bases. The CDR3 loop spans 13 amino acids.

The chain combines TRBV4-3 with TRBJ2-1; a weak D match, TRBD2 (8 bases). Germline V gene sequence: CDR1 LGHNA, CDR2 YSLEER. V was cut by 0 bases and J by 3 bases, with 18 bases left in between. There are 18 residues in the CDR3. CDR3 coding DNA: TGCGCCAGCAGCCAAGATCAGGGGGGACTAGGCAACTACAATGAGCAGTTCTTC. Protein product: CASSQDQGGLGNYNEQFF.

A note on this clone: At one boundary the junction diverges from the germline segment, which might be a read error. This chain links TRBV7-9 with TRBJ2-5; the D is unclear. Germline assignment: CDR1 SEHNR and CDR2 FQNEAQ (reference sequence). The CDR3 totals 14 residues. DNA for the CDR3: TGTTCCAGCAGCTTAGTGGGCAGTCAAGAGACCCAGTACTTC. This codes for CSSSLVGSQETQYF. Complete variable domain (other parts from reference TRBV7-9 and TRBJ2-5): DTGVSQNPRHKITKRGQNVTFRCDPISEHNRLYWYRQTLGQGPEFLTYFQNEAQLEKSRLLSDRFSAERPKGSFSTLEIQRTEQGDSAMYLCSSSLVGSQETQYFGPGTRLLVL.

This clone was counted a single time. This chain links TRBV2 with TRBJ2-2; D is uncertain. The germline V gene has CDR1 SNHLY and CDR2 FYNNEI. The CDR3 is made up of 16 amino acids. The germline V and J ends were trimmed by 0 bases and 5 bases, with 13 bases remaining between them. CDR3 in amino acids: CASSEAARRRTGELFF. For the CDR3, the DNA is TGTGCCAGCAGTGAAGCGGCCAGACGGCGGACCGGGGAGCTGTTTTTT.

This rearrangement joins TRBV5-1 to TRBJ2-1, with 10 positions matching TRBD2. This CDR3 has 17 amino acids. The germline CDR1 and CDR2 sequences are SGHRS and YFSETQ. V dropped 0 bases and J dropped 0; count of bases not matched to a gene: 3. In DNA, the CDR3 is TGCGCCAGCAGCTTGGGCCTAGCGGGGGCCTCCTACAATGAGCAGTTCTTC. Translated: CASSLGLAGASYNEQFF.

V is TRBV9 and J is TRBJ2-3; D possibly corresponds to TRBD1 (5 bases). The CDR3 has 15 residues. Germline V lookup: CDR1 SGDLS, CDR2 YYNGEE. Trimming pared 3 bases from V and 2 bases from J, leaving 13 bases between. The CDR3 region has the DNA TGTGCCAGCAGCGCTAATACAGGATTCACAGATACGCAGTATTTT. This translates into CASSANTGFTDTQYF.

This clone was seen a few times. The chain recombines TRBV2 with TRBJ1-1; 7 bases fit TRBD1. The CDR3 is 15 residues long. Germline V gives CDR1 SNHLY, CDR2 FYNNEI. V shed 6 bases and J 5 bases; nucleotides not matched to a gene: 12. Here the CDR3 DNA reads TGTGCCAGCAGGACCGGGACAGTACCTTCGACTGAAGCTTTCTTT. Its translation is CASRTGTVPSTEAFF.

This clone has just one count. The chain carries TRBV20-1 and TRBJ1-2, with D hard to call. The CDR3 has 11 residues. Germline CDR1 and CDR2: DFQATT and SNEGSKA (reference sequence). V lost 3 bases and J lost 3, with 5 bases in between. The CDR3 spells CSASSYYGYTF. For the CDR3, the DNA is TGCAGTGCTAGTTCGTACTATGGCTACACCTTC.

This clone has just one count. The chain has TRBV7-2 and TRBJ2-5; 10 positions agree with TRBD2. V trimming: 4 bases; J trimming: 3 bases; junction bases outside the gene matches: 2. Germline CDR1 reads SGHTA; CDR2 reads FQGNSA. This CDR3 is 14 amino acids long. The DNA of the CDR3 is TGTGCCAGCAGCTACGGACTAGCGGAAGAGACCCAGTACTTC. This gives the protein CASSYGLAEETQYF. Looking up the rest from reference TRBV7-2 and TRBJ2-5 gives the full variable domain: GAGVSQSPSNKVTEKGKDVELRCDPISGHTALYWYRQSLGQGLEFLIYFQGNSAPDKSGLPSDRFSAERTGGSVSTLTIQRTQQEDSAVYLCASSYGLAEETQYFGPGTRLLVL.

Details on this clone: One end of the junction does not line up with germline, which may come from a read error. The CDR3 sequence is CSSSAMLPGQSTLEFF. As DNA, the CDR3 is TGTTCCAGCAGCGCCATGCTCCCGGGACAGAGCACTCTTGAGTTCTTT. This chain uses TRBV7-9 with TRBJ1-1; the match to TRBD1 covers 7 bases. The CDR3 contains 16 residues. Per germline, CDR1 SEHNR and CDR2 FQNEAQ (reference sequence).

V and J are TRBV10-1 and TRBJ1-6, with TRBD1 as a possible D gene (6 bases). This CDR3 has 14 residues. The germline CDR1 and CDR2 sequences are WNHNN and SYGVQD (reference sequence). The germline V and J ends were trimmed by 6 bases and 8 bases, with 14 bases remaining between them. The CDR3 bases are TGCGCCAGCAGCCTGGACAGATGGGATTCACCCCTCCACTTT. It yields the protein CASSLDRWDSPLHF.

The V and J genes are TRBV10-3 and TRBJ2-5, with a possible D match to TRBD2 (7 bases). This CDR3 has 12 residues. Germline CDR1 and CDR2: ENHRY and SYGVKD. Trimming took 2 bases from V and 11 from J, leaving 12 bases between them. CDR3 sequence: CAISETGRGQYF. CDR3 bases: TGTGCCATCAGTGAGACAGGGAGGGGGCAGTACTTC.

The chain is built from TRBV11-2 and TRBJ2-2; TRBD2 might be the D (6 bases). Germline V gene data show CDR1 as SGHAT and CDR2 as FQNNGV. Trimming cost V 5 bases and J 4 bases, with 17 bases left between them. The CDR3 runs to 16 residues. For the CDR3, the DNA is TGTGCCAGCAGCCACCTTCGGAGGGGACTCACCGGGGAGCTGTTTTTT. Translated, it gives CASSHLRRGLTGELFF.

This chain links TRBV18 with TRBJ2-1; tentative D call: TRBD1 (5 bases). This CDR3 comprises 13 residues. V lost 7 bases and J lost 2, with 9 bases in between. Looked up from germline, CDR1 is KGHSH and CDR2 is LQKENI. CDR3 loop: CASLQGTYNEQFF. Written as DNA, the CDR3 is TGTGCCAGCTTGCAGGGAACCTACAATGAGCAGTTCTTC.

Points on this clone: Since the CDR3 does not end with the conserved phenylalanine or tryptophan, this likely comes from a read error. The chain combines TRBV27 with TRBJ1-4, with 7 bases fitting TRBD1. With V trimmed by 6 bases and J by 5 bases, 6 bases remained unmatched. There are 14 residues in the CDR3. Germline CDR1 reads MNHEY; CDR2 reads SMNVEV (reference sequence). The CDR3 spells CASRGTAGNEKLFL. The CDR3 DNA reads as TGTGCCAGCAGGGGGACAGCTGGGAATGAAAAACTGTTTTTG.

The gene calls are TRBV27 and TRBJ1-5; D possibly corresponds to TRBD1 (6 bases). Germline assignment: CDR1 MNHEY and CDR2 SMNVEV (reference sequence). The V end lost 2 bases, the J end lost 1 base, and 18 bases lay between the germline ends. This CDR3 region has 18 residues. The CDR3 DNA reads TGTGCCAGCAGTTTAAACCGGCCGGGACAAACCAGCAATCAGCCCCAGCATTTT. This encodes CASSLNRPGQTSNQPQHF.

V and J are TRBV4-1 and TRBJ2-4; D gene unclear. CDR1 and CDR2 (germline): MGHRA, YSYEKL. Trimming removed 2 bases from V and 0 bases from J, with 5 bases in between. The CDR3 sequence is 14 residues long. The CDR3 sequence: CASSQLVAKNIQYF. In nucleotides, the CDR3 is TGCGCCAGCAGCCAATTAGTAGCCAAAAACATTCAGTACTTC.

This chain joins TRBV27 and TRBJ2-1; 8 bases fit TRBD2. Losses at the gene ends were 1 base for V and 5 bases for J; bases not matched to a gene: 7. The CDR3 has 16 residues. Germline values: CDR1 MNHEY, CDR2 SMNVEV (reference sequence). The CDR3 here is CASSLLGLAGNNEQFF. CDR3 in DNA: TGTGCCAGCAGTTTATTAGGGCTAGCGGGTAACAATGAGCAGTTCTTC.

The chain is built from TRBV6-1 and TRBJ2-4; D might be TRBD1 (6 bases). Germline-derived CDR1 and CDR2 are MNHNS and SASEGT. This CDR3 region has 15 residues. Deletions cut 5 bases from V and 6 bases from J, with 17 bases between. CDR3 coding DNA: TGTGCCAGCAGTCCCGCCAGGGGCCGTGGAAACATTCAGTACTTC. Translation gives CASSPARGRGNIQYF.

The V gene is TRBV7-9, the J gene TRBJ2-3; TRBD2 is a possible D gene (6 bases). Germline V gene lookup returns CDR1 SEHNR and CDR2 FQNEAQ (reference sequence). The V end lost 5 bases, the J end lost 0 bases, and 12 bases lay between the germline ends. The length of the CDR3 is 15 residues. Here the CDR3 reads CASSPGLASTDTQYF. The CDR3 nucleotides read TGTGCCAGCAGCCCGGGACTGGCTAGCACAGATACGCAGTATTTT.

This chain uses TRBV5-6 with TRBJ2-3, with 7 bases matching TRBD1. Per the germline V gene, CDR1 is SGHDT and CDR2 is YYEEEE. V shed 2 bases and J 0 bases; nucleotides not matched to a gene: 6. The CDR3 runs to 16 residues. The CDR3 DNA sequence: TGTGCCAGCAGCTTATTTGGACAGGCGAGCACAGATACGCAGTATTTT. This sequence encodes CASSLFGQASTDTQYF.

This chain links TRBV7-3 with TRBJ2-5; 10 bases line up with TRBD2. From germline, CDR1 is SGHTA and CDR2 FQGTGA. With 1 base clipped from V and 2 bases from J, the junction kept 1 base outside the gene matches. The CDR3 length is 15 residues. This CDR3 is CASSLIAGGQETQYF. Here the CDR3 DNA reads TGTGCCAGCAGCTTAATAGCGGGGGGACAAGAGACCCAGTACTTC.

V and J are TRBV10-1 and TRBJ1-2; perhaps TRBD1 as D (5 bases). The CDR3 is 14 residues long. Germline CDR1 WNHNN, CDR2 SYGVQD (reference sequence). The ends were cut back, 2 bases at V and 4 bases at J, with 11 bases in the middle. The CDR3 reads CASSETGALYGYTF. The CDR3 region has the DNA TGCGCCAGCAGTGAGACAGGAGCCCTCTATGGCTACACCTTC.

The J gene is TRBJ2-1, the V gene TRBV6-6, with TRBD2 as a possible D gene (7 bases). The CDR3 has 14 amino acids. Trimming pared 6 bases from V and 7 bases from J, leaving 16 bases between. CDR1 MNHNY and CDR2 SVGAGI come from the germline V gene (reference sequence). In DNA, the CDR3 is TGTGCCAGCAGGTGGCGGGGGCCGGAAAATGAGCAGTTCTTC. Amino acid sequence: CASRWRGPENEQFF.

This clone appeared a few times. The V gene is TRBV6-5, the J gene TRBJ2-7; TRBD1 matches at 8 bases. After removal of 4 bases from V and 4 bases from J, the junction contained 12 bases not matched to a gene. Per the germline V gene, CDR1 is MNHEY and CDR2 is SVGAGI. The CDR3 runs to 16 residues. CDR3 DNA: TGTGCCAGCAGTTCAGCAGGGGGCTCCTATGGGTACGAGCAGTACTTC. The encoded protein is CASSSAGGSYGYEQYF.

The rearrangement links TRBV19 to TRBJ1-2, with D unresolved. Between the trimmed V and J ends, which lost 2 bases and 2 bases, there was a span of 12 bases. The length of the CDR3 is 15 residues. Germline V gene lookup returns CDR1 LNHDA and CDR2 SQIVND (reference sequence). CDR3 DNA: TGTGCCAGTAGTATAACGGTCGAGAGAAACTATGGCTACACCTTC. Translation gives CASSITVERNYGYTF. The full variable domain, completed using reference TRBV19 and TRBJ1-2, is DGGITQSPKYLFRKEGQNVTLSCEQNLNHDAMYWYRQDPGQGLRLIYYSQIVNDFQKGDIAEGYSVSREKKESFPLTVTSAQKNPTAFYLCASSITVERNYGYTFGSGTRLTVV.

The chain joins TRBV25-1 to TRBJ1-2; 7 nucleotides align to TRBD1. The germline V gene encodes CDR1 MGHDK and CDR2 SYGVNS. The CDR3 consists of 17 residues. The J segment lost 7 bases and the V segment lost 3 bases, leaving 17 bases of the junction unmatched. CDR3 sequence reads: CASSDSYPYRGTRGYTF. The CDR3 DNA sequence: TGTGCCAGCAGTGATTCGTATCCTTACAGGGGAACTCGTGGCTACACCTTC.